Listed here are 11 T cell receptor beta chains from one sample, sequenced in a study of T cell responses to AZD1222 COVID-19 vaccine. Data came from immunoSEQ multiplex PCR; TCRdb stores just in-frame clones and leaves some out. Among over 120,000 clones, about 92% were seen once, and the ten largest hold less than 15%. The sequencing used peripheral blood, collected after recovery from COVID-19. Every receptor here comes from an adult who had recovered from COVID-19.

V usage is TRBV7-2 and J usage is TRBJ1-4; a weak D match, TRBD1 (6 bases). Trimming removed 1 base at V and 0 bases at J, with 12 bases between. Per the germline V gene, CDR1 is SGHTA and CDR2 is FQGNSA. This CDR3 has 17 residues. The CDR3 DNA reads TGTGCCAGCAGCTTAGGAGGGGGGATAACAACTAATGAAAAACTGTTTTTT. Its protein is CASSLGGGITTNEKLFF. Using reference TRBV7-2 and TRBJ1-4 for the parts outside the CDR3, the full variable domain is GAGVSQSPSNKVTEKGKDVELRCDPISGHTALYWYRQSLGQGLEFLIYFQGNSAPDKSGLPSDRFSAERTGGSVSTLTIQRTQQEDSAVYLCASSLGGGITTNEKLFFGSGTQLSVL.

This clone was picked up many times. The chain links TRBV5-6 to TRBJ1-3; no clear D gene. This CDR3 has 16 amino acids. The germline V gene encodes CDR1 SGHDT and CDR2 YYEEEE. Deletions cut 4 bases from V and 0 bases from J, with 14 bases between. The CDR3 DNA reads TGTGCCAGCAGCACGCAAGGCGGCAGCTCTGGAAACACCATATATTTT. It encodes CASSTQGGSSGNTIYF.

The CDR3 protein is CASRPLLLAEKDNEQFF. Here the CDR3 DNA reads TGTGCCAGTAGACCCCTGCTTCTAGCGGAGAAAGACAATGAGCAGTTCTTC. The rearrangement links TRBV19 to TRBJ2-1; 7 positions agree with TRBD2. V trimming: 6 bases; J trimming: 5 bases; junction bases outside the gene matches: 16. CDR3 length: 17 residues. Germline V CDR1 and CDR2: LNHDA, SQIVND (reference sequence).

This chain uses TRBV5-4 with TRBJ1-1, with D perhaps TRBD1 (5 bases). CDR3 length: 14 residues. V lost 3 bases and J lost 1, with 10 bases in between. Germline V CDR1 and CDR2: SGHNT, YYREEE (reference sequence). CDR3 region: CASSWDDQNTEAFF. CDR3 DNA sequence: TGTGCCAGCAGCTGGGACGACCAGAACACTGAAGCTTTCTTT.

This chain joins TRBV7-9 and TRBJ1-2; 7 nucleotides agree with TRBD1. CDR3 size: 14 residues. V lost 4 bases to trimming and J lost 8 bases; unmatched junction nucleotides: 10. Germline CDR1 and CDR2: SEHNR and FQNEAQ (reference sequence). In DNA form, the CDR3 reads TGTGCCAGCAGCTCCCCCGTCACAGGGGACGGCTACACCTTC. Amino acid sequence: CASSSPVTGDGYTF.

This chain uses TRBV4-1 with TRBJ1-4; 9 positions match TRBD1. Germline V lookup: CDR1 MGHRA, CDR2 YSYEKL. The CDR3 totals 18 residues. With V trimmed by 5 bases and J by 0 bases, 10 bases remained unmatched. For the CDR3, the DNA is TGCGCCAGCAGCTTCCTAGGGACAGGGATCGCAACTAATGAAAAACTGTTTTTT. This gives the protein CASSFLGTGIATNEKLFF.

The V gene is TRBV6-5, the J gene TRBJ1-1; D unresolved. Germline V CDR1 and CDR2: MNHEY, SVGAGI. V lost 0 bases and J 5 bases, leaving 10 bases between the germline ends. CDR3 size: 14 residues. CDR3 protein: CASSYSYLGTEAFF. The DNA of the CDR3 is TGTGCCAGCAGTTACTCGTATCTGGGGACTGAAGCTTTCTTT.

The J gene is TRBJ2-7, the V gene TRBV5-1; 8 bases are shared with TRBD1. J gave up 8 bases and V 3 bases, and 10 bases lay outside the gene matches. There are 14 residues in the CDR3. Germline CDR1 and CDR2: SGHRS and YFSETQ. The CDR3 DNA is TGCGCCAGCAGCTCCGACGGACAGGGTAGCAAGCAGTACTTC. Its protein is CASSSDGQGSKQYF.

The chain combines TRBV10-1 with TRBJ2-5; no clear D. The CDR3 is made up of 19 amino acids. Trimming removed 3 bases at V and 1 base at J, with 24 bases between. The germline V gene encodes CDR1 WNHNN and CDR2 SYGVQD (reference sequence). The CDR3 DNA is TGCGCCAGCAGTGATTTCAGTTTGCCGTCGTACTACCTCCAAGAGACCCAGTACTTC. Translating gives CASSDFSLPSYYLQETQYF.

The V call is TRBV28, the J call TRBJ2-5; TRBD1 aligns across 10 bases. The germline V gene encodes CDR1 MDHEN and CDR2 SYDVKM. The CDR3 loop spans 14 amino acids. Unmatched junction bases numbered 4, after V lost 3 bases and J lost 6 bases. CDR3 in DNA: TGTGCCAGCAGTTTGAGACAGGGGGCTAAGACCCAGTACTTC. It encodes CASSLRQGAKTQYF.

V usage is TRBV2 and J usage is TRBJ1-2, with 9 bases identical to TRBD1. This CDR3 is built from 16 residues. Losses at the gene ends were 0 bases for V and 4 bases for J; bases not matched to a gene: 6. Per germline, CDR1 SNHLY and CDR2 FYNNEI. The CDR3 is CASSEAHGQGIYGYTF. The CDR3 region has the DNA TGTGCCAGCAGTGAAGCCCACGGACAGGGGATCTATGGCTACACCTTC.